This is a list of T cell receptor beta chains from one sample in a study of control samples from healthy donors and cancer patients. Method: immunoSEQ multiplex PCR; TCRdb's copy keeps in-frame clones and lacks some. Listed are fewer than 250,000 clones; roughly 2% falls within the top ten. Sequenced material: blood. These receptors were taken from a woman aged 25 to 39 in good health. Both conserved end residues are part of each CDR3. A D gene is named only where the DNA matches it firmly.

>NA|TRBJ1-3|TRBV29-1
TGCAGCGTTCTGTATTGGACGGCTGGAAACACCATATATTTT
CSVLYWTAGNTIYF
>NA|TRBJ1-2|TRBV28
TGTGCCAGCAGCCCTGCTAACTATGGCTACACCTTC
CASSPANYGYTF
>TRBD1|TRBJ2-7|TRBV6-5
TGTGCCAGCAGCGACACCGGGACAGTCAACGAGCAGTACTTC
CASSDTGTVNEQYF
>NA|TRBJ2-7|TRBV28
TGTGCCAGCAGTGTTCTAGGCTACGAGCAGTACTTC
CASSVLGYEQYF
>NA|TRBJ1-1|TRBV29-1
TGCAGCGTTGGCGTTAACAGGAACACTGAAGCTTTCTTT
CSVGVNRNTEAFF
>NA|TRBJ2-6|TRBV28
TGTGCCAGCAGTTTAGGAGGGTCTGGGGCCAACGTCCTGACTTTC
CASSLGGSGANVLTF
>NA|TRBJ1-2|TRBV18
TGTGCCAGCTCACCTAAGACCGGGATCTCATATGGCTACACCTTC
CASSPKTGISYGYTF
>NA|TRBJ1-1|TRBV6-5
TGTGCCAGCCGAACCCCAGCCCCTGGGAACACTGAAGCTTTCTTT
CASRTPAPGNTEAFF
>NA|TRBJ1-1|TRBV28
TGTGCCAGCAGCCTTCCCCAGAGGCTAAACACTGAAGCTTTCTTT
CASSLPQRLNTEAFF
>NA|TRBJ1-1|TRBV7-9
TGTGCCAGCAGCTTTGGGGGGAACACTGAAGCTTTCTTT
CASSFGGNTEAFF
>NA|TRBJ1-5|TRBV28
TGTGCCAGCAGTCAGGCCCCGGGGCATCAGCCCCAGCATTTT
CASSQAPGHQPQHF
>NA|TRBJ1-5|TRBV5-1
TGCGCCAGCAGCCCACAGGGAGATCAGCCCCAGCATTTT
CASSPQGDQPQHF
>NA|TRBJ2-1|TRBV9
TGTGCCAGCAGCGGGGTATCCTCGGGGCGTAGCTCCTACAATGAGCAGTTCTTC
CASSGVSSGRSSYNEQFF
>NA|TRBJ1-1|TRBV12-3/TRBV12-4
TGTGCCAGCAGTTTTCGTCAAGTTAGTGAAGCTTTCTTT
CASSFRQVSEAFF
>NA|TRBJ1-5|TRBV6-6
TGTGCCAGCAGACCCGGGACGGCGAGCAATCAGCCCCAGCATTTT
CASRPGTASNQPQHF
>TRBD1|TRBJ1-2|TRBV27
TGTGCCAGCAGTACACGGACAGGGAGGATAGGCTATGGCTACACCTTC
CASSTRTGRIGYGYTF
>NA|TRBJ1-5|TRBV4-1
TGCGCCAGCAGCCAAGTTGGCAGGGCTGGCAATCAGCCCCAGCATTTT
CASSQVGRAGNQPQHF
>TRBD1|TRBJ1-2|TRBV6-5
TGTGCCAGCAGTTATATGGGACAGTCGGGAGGCTACACCTTC
CASSYMGQSGGYTF
>NA|TRBJ2-3|TRBV19
TGTGCCACCCAGAGGGGGACACATGGCACAGATACGCAGTATTTT
CATQRGTHGTDTQYF
>NA|TRBJ1-4|TRBV5-1
TGCGCCAGCAGTTCGGAGGGAGGGAACGAAAAACTGTTTTTT
CASSSEGGNEKLFF
>TRBD1|TRBJ1-4|TRBV27
TGTGCCAGCAGTTTATTAGGACAGGGCGGAGAAAAACTGTTTTTT
CASSLLGQGGEKLFF
>NA|TRBJ1-3|TRBV11-3
TGTGCCAGCAGCTCAGGGGACACCATATATTTT
CASSSGDTIYF
>NA|TRBJ2-1|TRBV7-8
TGTGCCAGCAGCTTACCACCAAGGGGGGGGGACAATGAGCAGTTCTTC
CASSLPPRGGDNEQFF
>TRBD1|TRBJ1-5|TRBV3-1/TRBV3-2
TGTGCCAGCAGCCAAGATTACAGGGGGGCCAATCAGCCCCAGCATTTT
CASSQDYRGANQPQHF
>NA|TRBJ1-2|TRBV3-1/TRBV3-2
TGTGCCAGCAGCCAAGCGGGGGACTTGACTAACTATGGCTACACCTTC
CASSQAGDLTNYGYTF